This TCR beta chain was captured by sequencing in a study of CD8 T cells in Susac syndrome. RNA amounts of roughly 0.5 to 1 ug underwent reverse transcription with random hexamers. The method of amplification for TCR beta CDR3 was immunoSEQ multiplex PCR, covering 54 Vbeta and 13 Jbeta. TCRdb used MiXCR to reprocess the immunoSEQ multiplex PCR reads, holding one entry per CDR3 protein. The sample yields approximately 120,000 distinct CDR3 sequences, 90% to 95% seen once. Matching for age and sex applied to the controls, who were healthy donors. Negative isolation was applied to CD8+ and CD4+ T cells, and FACS enrichment was applied to TEMRA cells. V lost 6 bases, J lost 8 bases, and 12 bases stayed unmatched. Germline CDR1 is DFQATT and CDR2 is SNEGSKA (reference sequence). The CDR3 extends over 14 amino acids.

The sequence was collected from a human donor in good health. The chain has TRBV20-1 and TRBJ1-1, with 10 bases lining up with TRBD1. The sequenced material came from CD4+ T cells from PBMCs. The CDR3 protein is CSAYPGQGFPEAFF. For the CDR3, the DNA is TGCAGTGCATATCCGGGACAGGGGTTCCCCGAAGCTTTCTTT.